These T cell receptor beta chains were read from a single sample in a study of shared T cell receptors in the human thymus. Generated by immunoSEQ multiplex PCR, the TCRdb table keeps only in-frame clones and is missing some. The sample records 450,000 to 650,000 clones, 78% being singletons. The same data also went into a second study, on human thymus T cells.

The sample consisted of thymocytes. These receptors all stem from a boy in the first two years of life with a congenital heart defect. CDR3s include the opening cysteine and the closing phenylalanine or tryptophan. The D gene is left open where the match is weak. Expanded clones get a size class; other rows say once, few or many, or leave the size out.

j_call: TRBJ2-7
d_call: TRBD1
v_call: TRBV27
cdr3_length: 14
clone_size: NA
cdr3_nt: TGTGCCAGCAGTAAACAGGGGGCGCCTCTTGAGCAGTACTTC
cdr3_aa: CASSKQGAPLEQYF

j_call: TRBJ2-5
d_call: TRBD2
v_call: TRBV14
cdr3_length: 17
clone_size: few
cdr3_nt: TGTGCCAGCAGCTTGCAAGTATGGGGGGGGACCCAAGAGACCCAGTACTTC
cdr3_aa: CASSLQVWGGTQETQYF

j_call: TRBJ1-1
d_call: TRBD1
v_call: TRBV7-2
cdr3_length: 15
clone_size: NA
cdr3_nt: TGTGCCAGCAGCTCGACAGGGATCGCGAACACTGAAGCTTTCTTT
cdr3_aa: CASSSTGIANTEAFF

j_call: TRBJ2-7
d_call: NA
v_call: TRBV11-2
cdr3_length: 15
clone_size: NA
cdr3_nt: TGTGCCAGCCGTTTAATGGACTCTCGCTCCTACGAGCAGTACTTC
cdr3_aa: CASRLMDSRSYEQYF

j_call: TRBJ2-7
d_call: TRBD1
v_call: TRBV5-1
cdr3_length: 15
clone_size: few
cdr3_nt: TGCGCCAGCAGTACGGACAGGGCCCTATCCTACGAGCAGTACTTC
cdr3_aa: CASSTDRALSYEQYF

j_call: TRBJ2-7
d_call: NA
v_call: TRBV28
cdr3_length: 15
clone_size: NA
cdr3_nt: TGTGCCAGCAGTTCCATCGCGGCAGGGGACTACGAGCAGTACTTC
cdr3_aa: CASSSIAAGDYEQYF

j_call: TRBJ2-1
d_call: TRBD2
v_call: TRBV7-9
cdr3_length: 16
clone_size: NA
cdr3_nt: TGTGCCAGCAGCATCCTACGACTAGCGGGGTACAATGAGCAGTTCTTC
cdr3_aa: CASSILRLAGYNEQFF

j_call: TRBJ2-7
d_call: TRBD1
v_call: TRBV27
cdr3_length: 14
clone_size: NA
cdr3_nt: TGTGCCAGCAGTCCCCGGGACAGGAGATACGAGCAGTACTTC
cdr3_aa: CASSPRDRRYEQYF

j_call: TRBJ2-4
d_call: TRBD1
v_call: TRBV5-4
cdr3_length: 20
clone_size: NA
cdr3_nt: TGTGCCAGCAGCTTGGAAGGGTCGGGGTGGGACAGCTTAGCCAAAAACATTCAGTACTTC
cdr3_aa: CASSLEGSGWDSLAKNIQYF

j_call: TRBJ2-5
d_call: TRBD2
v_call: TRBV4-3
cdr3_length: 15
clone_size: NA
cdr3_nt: TGCGCCAGCAGCCAGGCTAGCGGGAGGGAAGAGACCCAGTACTTC
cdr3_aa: CASSQASGREETQYF

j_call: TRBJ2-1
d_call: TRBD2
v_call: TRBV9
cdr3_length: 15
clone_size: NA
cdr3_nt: TGTGCCAGCAGCGCCACTAGCGGGACACGAAATGAGCAGTTCTTC
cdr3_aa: CASSATSGTRNEQFF

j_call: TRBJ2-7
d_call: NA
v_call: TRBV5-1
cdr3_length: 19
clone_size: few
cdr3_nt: TGCGCCAGCAGCCCTAAAAAGTCTAACCGGGACTCCCCAAGGCACGAGCAGTACTTC
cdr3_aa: CASSPKKSNRDSPRHEQYF

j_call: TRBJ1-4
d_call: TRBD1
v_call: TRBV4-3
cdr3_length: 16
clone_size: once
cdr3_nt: TGCGCCAGCAGCCACGGACAGGGCGCAACTAATGAAAAACTGTTTTTT
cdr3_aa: CASSHGQGATNEKLFF

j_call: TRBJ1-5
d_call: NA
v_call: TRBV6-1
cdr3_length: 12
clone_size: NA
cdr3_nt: TGTGCCAGCAGTGTCGCGGGCTTGACCCAGCATTTT
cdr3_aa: CASSVAGLTQHF

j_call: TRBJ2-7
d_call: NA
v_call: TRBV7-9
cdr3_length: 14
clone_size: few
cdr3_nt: TGTGCCAGCAGCTTCACTAGCTTATCCTACGAGCAGTACTTC
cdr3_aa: CASSFTSLSYEQYF

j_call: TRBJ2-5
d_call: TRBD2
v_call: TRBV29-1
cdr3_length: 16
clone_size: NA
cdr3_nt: TGCAGCGTTGAAGGGACTAGCGGGAGGGCCAGGGAGACCCAGTACTTC
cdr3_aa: CSVEGTSGRARETQYF

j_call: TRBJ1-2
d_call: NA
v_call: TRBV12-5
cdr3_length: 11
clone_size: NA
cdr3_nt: TGTGCTAGTGGTTTCCGAGTTGGCTACACCTTC
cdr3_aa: CASGFRVGYTF

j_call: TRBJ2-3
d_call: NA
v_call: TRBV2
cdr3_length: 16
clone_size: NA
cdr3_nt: TGTGCCAGCAGTGTTCCAGGAGGACCGAACACAGATACGCAGTATTTT
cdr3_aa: CASSVPGGPNTDTQYF

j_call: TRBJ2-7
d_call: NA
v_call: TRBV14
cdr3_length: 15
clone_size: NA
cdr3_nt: TGTGCCAGCAGCCAAGAAGCAGGATCAGGCTACGAGCAGTACTTC
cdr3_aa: CASSQEAGSGYEQYF

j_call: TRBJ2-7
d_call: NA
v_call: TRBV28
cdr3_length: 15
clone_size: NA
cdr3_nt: TGTGCCAGCAGTTTTAGGGGGGGGAAAACCTACGAGCAGTACTTC
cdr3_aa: CASSFRGGKTYEQYF

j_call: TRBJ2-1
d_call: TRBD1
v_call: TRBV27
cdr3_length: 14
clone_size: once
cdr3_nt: TGTGCCAGCAGAATACAGGGGCGGTACAATGAGCAGTTCTTC
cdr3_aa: CASRIQGRYNEQFF

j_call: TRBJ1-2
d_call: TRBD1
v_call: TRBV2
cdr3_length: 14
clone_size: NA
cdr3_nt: TGTGCCAGCAGTCTGACAGGGGCCCCTTATGGCTACACCTTC
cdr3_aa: CASSLTGAPYGYTF

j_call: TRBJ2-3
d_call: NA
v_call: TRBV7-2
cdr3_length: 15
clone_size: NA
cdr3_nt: TGTGCCAGCAGCCCCGGAGGGGCCCACCCTAATACGCAGTATTTT
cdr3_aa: CASSPGGAHPNTQYF

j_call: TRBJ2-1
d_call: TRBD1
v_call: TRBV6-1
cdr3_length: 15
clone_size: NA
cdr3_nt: TGTGCCAGCAGTGAAGCGGACAGGGAGGACAATGAGCAGTTCTTC
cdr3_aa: CASSEADREDNEQFF

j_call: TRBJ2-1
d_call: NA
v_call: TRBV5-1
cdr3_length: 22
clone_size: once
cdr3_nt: TGCGCCAGCAGCTTGGCTTTGGTTTTAAGGGGGACGTATCCCCTATCGTACAATGAGCAGTTCTTC
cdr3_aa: CASSLALVLRGTYPLSYNEQFF

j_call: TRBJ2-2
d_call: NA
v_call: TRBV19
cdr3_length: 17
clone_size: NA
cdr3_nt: TGTGCCAGTAGTATAGTGGGGGCGGGAGAGGGCACCGGGGAGCTGTTTTTT
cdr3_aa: CASSIVGAGEGTGELFF

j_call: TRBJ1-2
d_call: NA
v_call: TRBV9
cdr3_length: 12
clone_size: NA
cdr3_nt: TGTGCCAGCAGCGTAGGAGGGTCCGGCTACACCTTC
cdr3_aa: CASSVGGSGYTF